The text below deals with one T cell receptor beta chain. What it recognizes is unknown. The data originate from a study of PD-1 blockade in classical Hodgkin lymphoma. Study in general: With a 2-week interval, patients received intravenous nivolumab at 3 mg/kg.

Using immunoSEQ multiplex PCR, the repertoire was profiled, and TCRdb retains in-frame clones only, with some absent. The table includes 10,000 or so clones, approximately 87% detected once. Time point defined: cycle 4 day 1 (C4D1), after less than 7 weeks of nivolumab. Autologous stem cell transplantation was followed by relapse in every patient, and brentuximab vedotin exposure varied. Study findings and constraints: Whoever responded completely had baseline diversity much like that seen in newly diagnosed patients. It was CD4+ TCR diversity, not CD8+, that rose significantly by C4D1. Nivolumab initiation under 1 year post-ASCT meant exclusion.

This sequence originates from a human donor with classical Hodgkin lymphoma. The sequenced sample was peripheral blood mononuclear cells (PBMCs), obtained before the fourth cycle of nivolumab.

The CDR3 sequence is CASGLVVTGLNEQFF. CDR3 DNA: TGTGCTAGTGGTTTGGTGGTGACAGGACTCAATGAGCAGTTCTTC. The chain has TRBV12-5 and TRBJ2-1; TRBD1 might be the D (6 bases). Trimming cost V 0 bases and J 6 bases, with 12 bases left between them. CDR1 and CDR2 from the germline V gene are LGHNT and FRNRAP. The CDR3 covers 15 residues.